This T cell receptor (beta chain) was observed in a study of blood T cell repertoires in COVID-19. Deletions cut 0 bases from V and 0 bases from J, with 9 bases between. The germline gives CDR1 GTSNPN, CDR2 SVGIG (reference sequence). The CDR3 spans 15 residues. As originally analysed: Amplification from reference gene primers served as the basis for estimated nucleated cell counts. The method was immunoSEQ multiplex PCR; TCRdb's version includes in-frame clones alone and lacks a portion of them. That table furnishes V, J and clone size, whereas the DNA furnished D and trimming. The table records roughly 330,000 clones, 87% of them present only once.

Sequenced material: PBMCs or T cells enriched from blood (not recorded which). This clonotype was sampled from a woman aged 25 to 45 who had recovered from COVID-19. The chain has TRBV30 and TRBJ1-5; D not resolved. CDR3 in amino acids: CAWSVGSYSNQPQHF. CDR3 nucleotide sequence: TGTGCCTGGAGTGTGGGGAGTTATAGCAATCAGCCCCAGCATTTT.